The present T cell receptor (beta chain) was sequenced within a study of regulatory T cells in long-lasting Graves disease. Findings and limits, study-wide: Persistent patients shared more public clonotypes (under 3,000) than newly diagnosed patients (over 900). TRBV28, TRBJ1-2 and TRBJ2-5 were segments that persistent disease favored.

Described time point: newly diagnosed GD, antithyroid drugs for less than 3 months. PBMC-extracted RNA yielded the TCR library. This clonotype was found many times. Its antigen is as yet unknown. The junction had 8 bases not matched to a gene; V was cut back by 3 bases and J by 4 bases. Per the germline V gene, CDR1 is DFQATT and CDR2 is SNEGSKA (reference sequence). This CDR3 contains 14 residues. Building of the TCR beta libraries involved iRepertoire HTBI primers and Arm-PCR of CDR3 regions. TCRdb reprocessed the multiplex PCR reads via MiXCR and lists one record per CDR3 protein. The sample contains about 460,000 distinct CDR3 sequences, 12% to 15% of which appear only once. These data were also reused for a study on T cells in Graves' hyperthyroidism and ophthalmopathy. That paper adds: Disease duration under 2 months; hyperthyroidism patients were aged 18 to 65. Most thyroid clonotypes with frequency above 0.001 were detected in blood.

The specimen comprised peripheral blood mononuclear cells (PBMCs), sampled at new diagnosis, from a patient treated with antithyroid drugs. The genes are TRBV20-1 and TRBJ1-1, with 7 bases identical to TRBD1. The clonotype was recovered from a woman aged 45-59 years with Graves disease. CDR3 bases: TGCAGTGCTAGGAAGGGGGCCTCGGGCACTGAAGCTTTCTTT. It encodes CSARKGASGTEAFF.